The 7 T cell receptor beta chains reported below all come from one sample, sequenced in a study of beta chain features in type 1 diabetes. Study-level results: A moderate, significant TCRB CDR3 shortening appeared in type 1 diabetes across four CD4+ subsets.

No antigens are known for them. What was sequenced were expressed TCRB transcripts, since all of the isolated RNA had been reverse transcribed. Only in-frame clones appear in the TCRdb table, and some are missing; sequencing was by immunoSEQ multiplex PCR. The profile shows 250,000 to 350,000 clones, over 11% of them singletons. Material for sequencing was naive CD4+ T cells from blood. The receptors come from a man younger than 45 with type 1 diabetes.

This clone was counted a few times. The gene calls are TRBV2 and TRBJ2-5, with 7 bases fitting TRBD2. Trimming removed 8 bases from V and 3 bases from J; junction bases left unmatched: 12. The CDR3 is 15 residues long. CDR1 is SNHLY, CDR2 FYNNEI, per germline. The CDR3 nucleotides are TGTGCCAGCGTAGCTCAGGGAGGGGCAGAAGAGACCCAGTACTTC. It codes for CASVAQGGAEETQYF.

CDR3 protein: CAISAAYEQYF. The CDR3 bases are TGTGCCATCAGTGCGGCCTACGAGCAGTACTTC. The chain joins TRBV10-3 to TRBJ2-7; D not resolved. Trimming took off 4 bases at V and 2 bases at J, with 3 bases between the two ends. Germline CDR1 ENHRY, CDR2 SYGVKD. This CDR3 has 11 residues.

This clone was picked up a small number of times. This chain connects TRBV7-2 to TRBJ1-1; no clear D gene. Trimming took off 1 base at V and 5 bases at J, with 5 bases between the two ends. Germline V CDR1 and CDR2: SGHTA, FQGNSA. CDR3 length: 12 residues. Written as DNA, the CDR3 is TGTGCCAGCAGCTTAGTCCAAACTGAAGCTTTCTTT. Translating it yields CASSLVQTEAFF.

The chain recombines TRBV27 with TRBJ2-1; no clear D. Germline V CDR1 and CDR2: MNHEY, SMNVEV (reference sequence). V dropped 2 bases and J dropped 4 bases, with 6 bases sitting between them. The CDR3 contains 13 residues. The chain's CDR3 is CASSLNRYNEQFF. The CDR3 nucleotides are TGTGCCAGCAGTTTAAACAGATACAATGAGCAGTTCTTC.

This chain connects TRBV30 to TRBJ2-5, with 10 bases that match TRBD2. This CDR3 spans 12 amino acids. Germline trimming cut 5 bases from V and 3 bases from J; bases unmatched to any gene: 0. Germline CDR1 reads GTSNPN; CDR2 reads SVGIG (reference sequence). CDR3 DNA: TGTGCCTGGGGACTAGCGGAAGAGACCCAGTACTTC. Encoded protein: CAWGLAEETQYF.

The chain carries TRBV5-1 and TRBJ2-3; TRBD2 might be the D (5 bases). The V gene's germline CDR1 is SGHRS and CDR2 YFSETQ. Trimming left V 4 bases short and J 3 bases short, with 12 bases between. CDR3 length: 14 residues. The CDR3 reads CASSTAGPTDTQYF. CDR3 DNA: TGCGCCAGCAGCACCGCGGGCCCGACAGATACGCAGTATTTT.

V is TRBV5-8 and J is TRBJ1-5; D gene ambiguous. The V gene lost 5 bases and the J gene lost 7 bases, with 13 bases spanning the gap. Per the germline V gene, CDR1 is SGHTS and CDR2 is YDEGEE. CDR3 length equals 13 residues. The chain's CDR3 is CASRFGWRQPQHF. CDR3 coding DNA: TGTGCCAGCAGATTTGGGTGGCGGCAGCCCCAGCATTTT.